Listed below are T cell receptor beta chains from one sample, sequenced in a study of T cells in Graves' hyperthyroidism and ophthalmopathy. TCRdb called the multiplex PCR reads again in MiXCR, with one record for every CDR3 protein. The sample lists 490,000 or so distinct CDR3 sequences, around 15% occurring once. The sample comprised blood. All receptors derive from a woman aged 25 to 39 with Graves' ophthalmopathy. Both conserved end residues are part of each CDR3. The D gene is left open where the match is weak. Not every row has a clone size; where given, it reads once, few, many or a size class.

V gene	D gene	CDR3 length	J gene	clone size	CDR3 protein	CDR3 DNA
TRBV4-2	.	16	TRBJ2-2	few	CASGPLTGVDTGELFF	TGTGCCAGCGGCCCTCTTACGGGGGTAGACACCGGGGAGCTGTTTTTT
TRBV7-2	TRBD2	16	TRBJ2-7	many	CASSRTSGSRSYEQYF	TGTGCCAGCAGCCGCACTAGCGGGAGCCGATCCTACGAGCAGTACTTC
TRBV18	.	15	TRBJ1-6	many	CASSPSGGDNSPLHF	TGTGCCAGCTCACCATCGGGAGGGGACAATTCACCCCTCCACTTT
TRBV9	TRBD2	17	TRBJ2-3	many	CASSVAQTSGWTDTQYF	TGTGCCAGCAGCGTAGCCCAGACTAGCGGGTGGACAGATACGCAGTATTTT
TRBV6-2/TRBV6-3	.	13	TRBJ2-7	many	CASSSGEVYEQYF	TGTGCCAGCAGTTCGGGCGAGGTCTACGAGCAGTACTTC
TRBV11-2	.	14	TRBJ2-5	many	CASSPPAIQETQYF	TGTGCCAGCAGCCCCCCGGCGATCCAAGAGACCCAGTACTTC
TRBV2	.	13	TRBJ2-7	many	CASGVSRSYEQYF	TGTGCCAGCGGGGTTAGCCGGTCCTACGAGCAGTACTTC
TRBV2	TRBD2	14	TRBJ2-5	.	CASRLAGWQETQYF	TGTGCCAGTAGACTAGCGGGATGGCAAGAGACCCAGTACTTC
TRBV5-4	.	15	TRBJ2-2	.	CASSFDGGNTGELFF	TGTGCCAGCAGCTTTGATGGGGGGAACACCGGGGAGCTGTTTTTT
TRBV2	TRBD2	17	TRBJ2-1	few	CASSELGLAGGPGEQFF	TGTGCCAGCAGTGAGTTGGGACTAGCGGGAGGGCCGGGTGAGCAGTTCTTC
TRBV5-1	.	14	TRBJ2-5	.	CASSLFGLQETQYF	TGCGCCAGCAGCTTGTTTGGGTTACAAGAGACCCAGTACTTC
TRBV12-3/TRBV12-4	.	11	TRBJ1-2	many	CASNQGGGYTF	TGTGCCAGCAATCAGGGAGGCGGCTACACCTTC
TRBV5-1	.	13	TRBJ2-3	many	CASSGSSADTQYF	TGCGCCAGCAGCGGTTCCTCGGCGGATACGCAGTATTTT
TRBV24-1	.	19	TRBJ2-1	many	CATSDPAGGGQGNYNEQFF	TGTGCCACCAGTGATCCCGCCGGGGGGGGACAGGGCAACTACAATGAGCAGTTCTTC
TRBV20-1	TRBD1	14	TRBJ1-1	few	CSASPGTGFTEAFF	TGCAGTGCTAGCCCAGGGACAGGGTTCACTGAAGCTTTCTTT
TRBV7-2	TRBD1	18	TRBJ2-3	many	CASSLARTGVPSTDTQYF	TGTGCCAGCAGCTTAGCGAGGACAGGGGTCCCTAGCACAGATACGCAGTATTTT
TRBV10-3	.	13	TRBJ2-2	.	CASQNDDFGELFF	TGTGCCTCCCAAAACGATGATTTCGGGGAGCTGTTTTTT
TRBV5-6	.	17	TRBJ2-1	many	CASSLRSSGMTYNEQFF	TGTGCCAGCAGCTTGCGATCGTCAGGGATGACCTACAATGAGCAGTTCTTC
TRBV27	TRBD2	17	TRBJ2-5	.	CASSPSAGGLWRETQYF	TGTGCCAGCAGTCCCTCGGCGGGAGGGCTATGGCGAGAGACCCAGTACTTC
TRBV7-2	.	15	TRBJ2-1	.	CASSLGRNHSPEQFF	TGTGCCAGCAGCTTAGGACGCAACCACTCCCCAGAGCAGTTCTTC
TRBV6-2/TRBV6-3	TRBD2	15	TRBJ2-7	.	CASSSLTSGSSEQYF	TGTGCCAGCAGTTCCTTGACTAGCGGGTCTTCCGAGCAGTACTTC
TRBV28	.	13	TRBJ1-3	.	CANSDRATDTIYF	TGTGCCAATTCGGACAGAGCTACGGACACCATATATTTT
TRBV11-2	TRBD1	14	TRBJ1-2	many	CASSLTGGQGGYTF	TGTGCCAGCAGCTTAACAGGGGGCCAAGGAGGCTACACCTTC
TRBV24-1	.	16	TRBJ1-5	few	CATSDPDGGADQPQHF	TGTGCCACCAGTGATCCCGATGGGGGGGCGGATCAGCCCCAGCATTTT
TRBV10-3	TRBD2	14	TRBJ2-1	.	CAIYSGKLYNEQFF	TGTGCCATCTATAGCGGGAAACTCTACAATGAGCAGTTCTTC
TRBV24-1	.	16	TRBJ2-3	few	CATSDAPRTLTDTQYF	TGTGCCACCAGCGACGCCCCTAGGACCCTCACAGATACGCAGTATTTT
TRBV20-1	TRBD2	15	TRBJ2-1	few	CSAPLAGGLWNEQFF	TGCAGTGCCCCCCTTGCGGGAGGGCTGTGGAATGAGCAGTTCTTC
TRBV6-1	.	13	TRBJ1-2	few	CASTQGIVNGYTF	TGTGCCAGTACCCAAGGAATCGTTAATGGCTACACCTTC
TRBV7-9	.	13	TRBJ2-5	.	CASSLEEGETQYF	TGTGCCAGCAGCTTAGAGGAGGGGGAGACCCAGTACTTC
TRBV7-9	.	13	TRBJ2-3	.	CASSMASTDTQYF	TGTGCCAGCAGCATGGCATCGACAGATACGCAGTATTTT
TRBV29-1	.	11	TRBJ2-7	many	CSVVLWYEQYF	TGCAGCGTTGTTCTATGGTACGAGCAGTACTTC
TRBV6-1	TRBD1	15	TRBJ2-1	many	CASRVGQGRYNEQFF	TGTGCCAGCAGGGTTGGACAGGGGCGCTACAATGAGCAGTTCTTC
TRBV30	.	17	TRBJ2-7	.	CAWSATGRDLSPYEQYF	TGTGCCTGGAGTGCCACGGGCCGGGACCTTAGCCCCTACGAGCAGTACTTC
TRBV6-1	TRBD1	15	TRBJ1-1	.	CASSWTGGLGTEAFF	TGTGCCAGCTCCTGGACAGGGGGCTTGGGCACTGAAGCTTTCTTT
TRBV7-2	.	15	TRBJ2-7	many	CASSLAVGPYYEQYF	TGTGCCAGCAGCTTAGCGGTGGGGCCGTACTACGAGCAGTACTTC
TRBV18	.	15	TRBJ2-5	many	CASSPKDSLQETQYF	TGTGCCAGCTCACCAAAGGACAGCCTCCAAGAGACCCAGTACTTC
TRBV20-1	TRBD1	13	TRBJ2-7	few	CSADPGQGGEQYF	TGCAGTGCTGACCCGGGACAGGGTGGAGAGCAGTACTTC
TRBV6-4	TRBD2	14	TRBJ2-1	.	CASSKGRTSNEQFF	TGTGCCAGCAGTAAGGGGAGGACTAGCAATGAGCAGTTCTTC
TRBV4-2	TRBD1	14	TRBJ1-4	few	CASSPQGDREKLFF	TGTGCCAGCAGCCCACAGGGGGATCGTGAAAAACTGTTTTTT
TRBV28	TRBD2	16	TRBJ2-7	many	CASSRWGLAGAYEQYF	TGTGCCAGCAGCCGGTGGGGACTAGCGGGAGCCTACGAGCAGTACTTC
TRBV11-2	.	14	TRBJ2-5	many	CASSLAGAQETQYF	TGTGCCAGCAGCTTAGCAGGGGCCCAAGAGACCCAGTACTTC
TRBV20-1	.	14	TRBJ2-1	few	CSARDGGRANEQFF	TGCAGTGCTAGAGATGGAGGACGAGCTAATGAGCAGTTCTTC
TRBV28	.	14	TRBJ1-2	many	CASSLTTGEYGYTF	TGTGCCAGCAGTTTAACGACGGGAGAGTATGGCTACACCTTC
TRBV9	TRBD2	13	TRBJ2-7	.	CASSRGGSYEQYF	TGTGCCAGCAGCCGCGGGGGGTCCTACGAGCAGTACTTC